The entry below describes one T cell receptor (beta chain). Its antigen is currently unknown. The data originate from a study of radiation and T cells in renal cell carcinoma. The overall study: Nephrectomy followed 15 Gy stereotactic body radiation by 4 weeks.

Study-wide results and caveats: Without pretreatment biopsies, baseline tumor clonotype presence was undetermined.

Time point noted: baseline pretreatment blood. The treatment: 15 Gy SBRT to primary tumor, nephrectomy 4 weeks later. Blood was sampled at baseline, 2 weeks and 4 weeks after SBRT. The assay was immunoSEQ multiplex PCR, and TCRdb's table has in-frame clones only and misses some. In the table there are over 45,000 clones, around 80% of which are singletons. Sequencing was performed on blood, taken from a patient whose treatment included radiotherapy and nephrectomy. The clonotype was recovered from a man aged 60 to 75 with renal cell carcinoma.

CDR3 residues: CASSLEVAGGPNEQFF. The CDR3 DNA reads TGCGCCAGCAGCTTAGAGGTAGCGGGAGGGCCGAATGAGCAGTTCTTC. The genes are TRBV5-1 and TRBJ2-1; 11 nucleotides align to TRBD2. V shed 2 bases and J 7 bases; nucleotides not matched to a gene: 8. Germline loops: CDR1 SGHRS, CDR2 YFSETQ. CDR3 length equals 16 residues.